One sample yielded the 16 T cell receptor beta chains listed below, sequenced in a study of Ad26.COV2.S vaccination and SARS-CoV-2 variants. Treatment of the sample: about 20 received Ad26.COV2.S at low or high dose, single or two shots; about 5 received placebo; per-sample allocation not given. It was on day 63 after the first vaccine or placebo injection that samples were taken. Data came from immunoSEQ multiplex PCR; TCRdb stores just in-frame clones and leaves some out. The sample consists of some 640,000 clones, 70% to 90% of them appearing once. The sequencing used peripheral blood, collected in a trial of Ad26.COV2.S vaccine versus placebo. The receptors shown here come from a person between 18 and 60 years old who received the Ad26.COV2.S COVID-19 vaccine or a placebo.

V and J are TRBV24-1 and TRBJ2-2; 10 nucleotides line up with TRBD1. The CDR3 length is 16 residues. V was clipped by 5 bases and J by 6 bases; unmatched bases: 8. Germline-derived CDR1 and CDR2 are KGHDR and SFDVKD. The CDR3 here is CATSGIGTGVAGELFF. Written as DNA, the CDR3 is TGTGCCACCAGTGGTATCGGGACAGGGGTGGCCGGGGAGCTGTTTTTT.

V gene TRBV27 combines with J gene TRBJ2-2, with D perhaps matching TRBD1 (6 bases). Germline V gene sequence: CDR1 MNHEY, CDR2 SMNVEV (reference sequence). The CDR3 totals 14 residues. The V end was cut by 7 bases, the J end by 4 bases, with 13 bases between. In DNA form, the CDR3 reads TGTGCCAGCACCCCTACAGGGAGCACCGGGGAGCTGTTTTTT. Residues: CASTPTGSTGELFF.

This chain links TRBV7-8 with TRBJ2-7; D is uncertain. V shed 3 bases and J shed 2 bases, with 20 bases lying between them. Germline CDR1 SGHVS, CDR2 FQNEAQ. This CDR3 is 17 amino acids long. The CDR3 region has the DNA TGTGCCAGCAGCTTGACGGCCGGGCCAATCTATCCCTACGAGCAGTACTTC. Translation gives CASSLTAGPIYPYEQYF.

This chain uses TRBV2 with TRBJ2-7; D remains unclear. The length of the CDR3 is 12 residues. Germline-derived CDR1 and CDR2 are SNHLY and FYNNEI. V was pared by 6 bases and J by 2 bases, with 8 bases between. The CDR3 region has the DNA TGTGCCAGCAGCTACACAGCCTACGAGCAGTACTTC. Its protein product is CASSYTAYEQYF.

CDR3: CASSVSSEGDTQYF. The DNA for the CDR3 is TGTGCCAGCAGTGTTTCGAGCGAGGGAGATACGCAGTATTTT. The chain uses TRBV6-4 and TRBJ2-3, with a possible D match to TRBD2 (5 bases). V dropped 4 bases and J dropped 5 bases, with 13 bases sitting between them. Germline CDR1 reads MRHNA; CDR2 reads SNTAGT. This CDR3 has 14 residues.

The chain joins TRBV6-1 to TRBJ2-1, with unresolved D. There are 13 residues in the CDR3. CDR1 and CDR2 from the germline V gene are MNHNS and SASEGT. V was shortened by 7 bases and J by 7 bases, with 14 bases between the two germline ends. The CDR3: CASTQTIGNEQFF. The CDR3 coding sequence is TGTGCCAGCACCCAGACAATTGGGAATGAGCAGTTCTTC.

The V gene is TRBV6-2 or TRBV6-3, the J gene TRBJ2-2, with 10 bases aligning to TRBD2. V was clipped by 6 bases and J by 2 bases; unmatched bases: 6. Germline CDR1 is MNHEY and CDR2 is SVGEGT. The CDR3 sequence is 16 residues long. For the CDR3, the DNA is TGTGCCAGCAGCGGAGCGGGGGGGCTTAACACCGGGGAGCTGTTTTTT. Translation gives CASSGAGGLNTGELFF.

The chain combines TRBV13 with TRBJ2-5; a weak D match, TRBD1 (5 bases). This CDR3 comprises 15 residues. Per the germline V gene, CDR1 is PRHDT and CDR2 is FYEKMQ (reference sequence). V was pared by 5 bases and J by 3 bases, with 16 bases between. The chain's CDR3 is CASSSSRGYKETQYF. In DNA, the CDR3 is TGTGCCAGCAGCAGTTCAAGGGGTTACAAAGAGACCCAGTACTTC.

The table lists this clone with a few counts. The chain has TRBV3-1 (or the pseudogene TRBV3-2) and TRBJ2-7; 8 bases align to TRBD2. Trimming took 3 bases from V and 6 from J; bases not matched to a gene: 10. The germline gives CDR1 LGHDT, CDR2 YNNKEL (reference sequence). The CDR3 runs 15 residues. In DNA form, the CDR3 reads TGTGCCAGCAGCCATACGTCCAGCGGGAGAGGCGAGCAGTACTTC. Amino acids: CASSHTSSGRGEQYF.

The chain couples TRBV11-2 to TRBJ1-1; 7 bases fit TRBD1. CDR3 length: 13 residues. Germline V gene sequence: CDR1 SGHAT, CDR2 FQNNGV. J lost 6 bases, V lost 4 bases, and 5 bases had no gene match. CDR3 DNA sequence: TGTGCCAGCAGCTCGACAGGGCTTCCTGAAGCTTTCTTT. Protein product: CASSSTGLPEAFF.

The gene calls are TRBV9 and TRBJ2-7, with TRBD1 identical over 8 bases. J gave up 3 bases and V 3 bases, and 5 bases lay outside the gene matches. The CDR3 spans 14 residues. Germline V CDR1 and CDR2: SGDLS, YYNGEE. CDR3 sequence reads: CASSAWDRSYEQYF. CDR3 nucleotide sequence: TGTGCCAGCAGCGCCTGGGACAGGAGCTACGAGCAGTACTTC. The whole variable domain, filled in from reference TRBV9 and TRBJ2-7, reads DSGVTQTPKHLITATGQRVTLRCSPRSGDLSVYWYQQSLDQGLQFLIQYYNGEERAKGNILERFSAQQFPDLHSELNLSSLELGDSALYFCASSAWDRSYEQYFGPGTRLTVT.

The rearrangement uses TRBV7-8 and TRBJ1-2, with TRBD1 as a possible D gene (6 bases). Germline V gene sequence: CDR1 SGHVS, CDR2 FQNEAQ. V was pared by 5 bases and J by 9 bases, with 13 bases between. The CDR3 consists of 12 residues. The CDR3 DNA follows: TGTGCCAGCAGCGCATCGGGGGACAGCTACACCTTC. It yields the protein CASSASGDSYTF.

This chain uses TRBV18 with TRBJ2-1, with D perhaps TRBD1 (5 bases). The CDR3 is 12 amino acids. Trimming cost V 5 bases and J 8 bases, with 10 bases left between them. Germline values: CDR1 KGHSH, CDR2 LQKENI. CDR3 nucleotide sequence: TGTGCCAGCTCAGCCCAGGGCGATGAGCAGTTCTTC. This gives the protein CASSAQGDEQFF.

V and J are TRBV6-6 and TRBJ2-7; perhaps TRBD2 as D (6 bases). Germline CDR1 is MNHNY and CDR2 is SVGAGI (reference sequence). V gave up 7 bases and J gave up 2 bases, with 18 bases separating them. The CDR3 is made up of 15 amino acids. CDR3 coding DNA: TGTGCCAGCACCGTCGTGGGACTGAGACCCTACGAGCAGTACTTC. Its translation: CASTVVGLRPYEQYF.

The gene calls are TRBV24-1 and TRBJ1-3; the match to TRBD1 covers 7 bases. The CDR3 sequence is 14 residues long. Germline CDR1 is KGHDR and CDR2 is SFDVKD. The junction had 5 bases not matched to a gene; V was cut back by 8 bases and J by 2 bases. DNA for the CDR3: TGTGCCACCATTTACAGGGGAACTGGAAACACCATATATTTT. Amino acids: CATIYRGTGNTIYF.

This CDR3 is CASSIGYGSTDTQYF. The CDR3 nucleotides are TGTGCCAGTAGTATAGGTTACGGAAGCACAGATACGCAGTATTTT. The rearrangement uses TRBV19 and TRBJ2-3; D gene unclear. Germline V gene lookup returns CDR1 LNHDA and CDR2 SQIVND (reference sequence). Trimming took off 1 base at V and 0 bases at J, with 8 bases between the two ends. The CDR3 spans 15 residues.